A selection of T cell receptor beta chains follows, all from one sample in a study of cytomegalovirus exposure and HLA in healthy donors. The method was immunoSEQ multiplex PCR; TCRdb's version includes in-frame clones alone and lacks a portion of them. This sample's table has 30,000 to 40,000 clones. Sequenced: PBMCs. The receptors stem from a middle-aged man in good health and CMV-seropositive. Each CDR3 is given with its conserved first and last residue. The D gene is left open where the match is weak.

J gene | CDR3 length | D gene | V gene | CDR3 protein | CDR3 DNA
TRBJ2-6 | 17 | TRBD1 | TRBV19 | CASSSRQGSSGANVLTF | TGTGCCAGTAGCTCTAGACAGGGAAGCTCTGGGGCCAACGTCCTGACTTTC
TRBJ2-7 | 12 | TRBD1 | TRBV7-9 | CASSPDRGEQYF | TGTGCCAGCAGCCCTGACAGGGGCGAGCAGTACTTC
TRBJ1-2 | 15 | TRBD1 | TRBV19 | CASSTRQGGDYGYTF | TGTGCCAGTAGTACAAGACAGGGGGGGGACTATGGCTACACCTTC
TRBJ2-7 | 12 | TRBD2 | TRBV30 | CACGLAWHEQYF | TGTGCCTGCGGACTAGCGTGGCACGAGCAGTACTTC
TRBJ2-3 | 15 | TRBD2 | TRBV5-4 | CASSPGDGRTDTQYF | TGTGCCAGCAGCCCCGGGGACGGGAGGACAGATACGCAGTATTTT
TRBJ1-1 | 15 | . | TRBV18 | CASSPPTGSGTEAFF | TGTGCCAGCTCACCTCCCACAGGGTCGGGCACTGAAGCTTTCTTT
TRBJ2-2 | 15 | TRBD2 | TRBV7-9 | CASSFLAGGAGELFF | TGTGCCAGCAGCTTCTTAGCGGGAGGCGCCGGGGAGCTGTTTTTT
TRBJ2-3 | 12 | . | TRBV2 | CASSLSTDTQYF | TGTGCCAGCAGTTTAAGCACAGATACGCAGTATTTT
TRBJ2-7 | 14 | TRBD2 | TRBV6-1 | CASSTGTSSYEQYF | TGTGCCAGCAGTACCGGGACTAGCTCCTACGAGCAGTACTTC
TRBJ1-1 | 11 | . | TRBV30 | CAWGRGTEAFF | TGTGCCTGGGGTCGGGGCACTGAAGCTTTCTTT
TRBJ2-1 | 12 | . | TRBV7-9 | CASSLTTTERFF | TGTGCCAGCAGCTTAACGACTACCGAGCGGTTCTTC
TRBJ2-1 | 15 | TRBD2 | TRBV11-2 | CASSPGLAGNNEQFF | TGTGCCAGCAGCCCGGGACTAGCGGGGAACAATGAGCAGTTCTTC
TRBJ2-7 | 11 | . | TRBV30 | CAWSGVDEQYF | TGTGCCTGGAGCGGTGTGGACGAGCAGTACTTC
TRBJ2-1 | 16 | TRBD2 | TRBV5-4 | CASSPPTSGSGDEQFF | TGTGCCAGCAGCCCGCCGACTAGCGGGAGCGGTGATGAGCAGTTCTTC
TRBJ2-7 | 15 | TRBD1 | TRBV6-5 | CASSYSWTGALEQYF | TGTGCCAGCAGTTACTCGTGGACAGGGGCCTTGGAGCAGTACTTC
TRBJ2-5 | 11 | . | TRBV20-1 | CSGHREEPQYF | TGCAGTGGCCACCGAGAAGAGCCCCAGTACTTC
TRBJ1-2 | 15 | . | TRBV5-4 | CASSLAGGANYGYTF | TGTGCCAGCAGCTTGGCGGGAGGGGCTAACTATGGCTACACCTTC
TRBJ2-3 | 15 | . | TRBV7-6 | CASSSGGGSTDTQYF | TGTGCCAGCAGCTCGGGGGGCGGGAGCACAGATACGCAGTATTTT
TRBJ1-5 | 18 | . | TRBV4-3 | CASSQVFTGGDDNQPQHF | TGCGCCAGCAGCCAAGTCTTCACAGGTGGGGATGACAATCAGCCCCAGCATTTT
TRBJ1-2 | 14 | . | TRBV10-3 | CAISETGPRDGYTF | TGTGCCATCAGTGAAACAGGGCCTAGGGATGGCTACACCTTC
TRBJ2-5 | 14 | . | TRBV19 | CASRSSQVQETQYF | TGTGCCAGTAGATCCTCCCAGGTCCAAGAGACCCAGTACTTC
TRBJ2-7 | 15 | TRBD2 | TRBV7-9 | CASSGGLADSYEQYF | TGTGCCAGCAGCGGGGGACTAGCGGACTCCTACGAGCAGTACTTC
TRBJ1-2 | 15 | TRBD1 | TRBV9 | CASSVGAGGHYGYTF | TGTGCCAGCAGCGTAGGGGCAGGGGGTCACTATGGCTACACCTTC
TRBJ2-1 | 16 | . | TRBV11-2 | CASSLVGLTPYNEQFF | TGTGCCAGCAGCTTAGTAGGACTGACCCCCTACAATGAGCAGTTCTTC
TRBJ2-7 | 14 | TRBD2 | TRBV5-1 | CASSPGGSSYEQYF | TGCGCCAGCAGCCCGGGGGGGTCCTCCTACGAGCAGTACTTC
TRBJ2-3 | 16 | TRBD2 | TRBV5-1 | CASSLAPGGIADTQYF | TGCGCCAGCAGCTTGGCCCCGGGAGGGATCGCAGATACGCAGTATTTT
TRBJ1-5 | 15 | . | TRBV19 | CASRGQAYSNQPQHF | TGTGCCAGTCGTGGACAAGCTTATAGCAATCAGCCCCAGCATTTT
TRBJ2-5 | 14 | . | TRBV6-5 | CASQGHPQQETQYF | TGTGCCAGCCAGGGGCATCCCCAACAAGAGACCCAGTACTTC
TRBJ1-1 | 14 | . | TRBV7-9 | CASSLQGAGTEAFF | TGTGCCAGCAGCTTACAGGGTGCCGGCACTGAAGCTTTCTTT
TRBJ1-1 | 15 | TRBD1 | TRBV5-5 | CASSLWVDRGTEAFF | TGTGCCAGCAGCTTGTGGGTTGACAGGGGGACTGAAGCTTTCTTT
TRBJ2-7 | 15 | . | TRBV12-5 | CASGLADPGTYEQYF | TGTGCTAGTGGTTTGGCCGACCCGGGGACCTACGAGCAGTACTTC
TRBJ2-3 | 14 | TRBD2 | TRBV7-9 | CASSGGLAADTQYF | TGTGCCAGCAGTGGGGGACTAGCGGCAGATACGCAGTATTTT
TRBJ2-4 | 16 | . | TRBV4-1 | CASSQDRGTAKNIQYF | TGCGCCAGCAGCCAAGACCGGGGTACGGCCAAAAACATTCAGTACTTC
TRBJ1-4 | 15 | . | TRBV21-1 | CASSKRSKREEKLFF | TGTGCCAGCAGCAAAAGATCGAAGCGGGAAGAAAAACTGTTTTTT
TRBJ2-3 | 17 | TRBD2 | TRBV5-4 | CASSSGLAGHRTDTQYF | TGTGCCAGCAGCTCCGGACTAGCGGGACATCGCACAGATACGCAGTATTTT
TRBJ1-4 | 14 | TRBD1 | TRBV5-1 | CASSKGQPNEKLFF | TGCGCCAGCAGCAAGGGACAGCCCAATGAAAAACTGTTTTTT
TRBJ2-5 | 14 | TRBD2 | TRBV7-2 | CASRSAGGPETQYF | TGTGCCAGCAGGTCAGCGGGAGGACCCGAGACCCAGTACTTC
TRBJ2-7 | 11 | . | TRBV7-2 | CASSWSYEQYF | TGTGCCAGCAGCTGGAGCTACGAGCAGTACTTC
TRBJ2-5 | 14 | . | TRBV30 | CAWRNGLAGGTQYF | TGTGCCTGGAGGAATGGACTAGCAGGGGGGACCCAGTACTTC
TRBJ1-2 | 14 | . | TRBV4-2 | CASSQPRDNPIPTF | TGTGCCAGCAGCCAGCCCCGGGACAACCCCATCCCCACCTTC
TRBJ2-5 | 15 | TRBD1 | TRBV29-1 | CSVEPRDRRGETQYF | TGCAGCGTTGAACCAAGGGACAGGCGAGGAGAGACCCAGTACTTC
TRBJ2-7 | 14 | TRBD2 | TRBV6-5 | CASSFGLAGAEQYF | TGTGCCAGCAGTTTTGGACTAGCGGGAGCCGAGCAGTACTTC
TRBJ2-7 | 14 | . | TRBV6-5 | CASSYGGLTYEQYF | TGTGCCAGCAGTTACGGAGGGCTCACCTACGAGCAGTACTTC
TRBJ2-7 | 14 | . | TRBV5-1 | CASSPSGTPYEQYF | TGCGCCAGCAGCCCTTCCGGGACTCCATACGAGCAGTACTTC
TRBJ2-7 | 14 | TRBD2 | TRBV7-2 | CASSLERESREQYF | TGTGCCAGCAGCTTGGAGCGGGAGTCGCGGGAGCAGTACTTC
TRBJ2-1 | 16 | . | TRBV19 | CASSIDVAEPYNEQFF | TGTGCCAGTAGTATAGACGTAGCGGAGCCTTACAATGAGCAGTTCTTC
TRBJ2-3 | 15 | . | TRBV7-2 | CASSLQRARTDTQYF | TGTGCCAGCAGCTTACAGCGGGCCCGCACAGATACGCAGTATTTT
TRBJ1-1 | 16 | TRBD1 | TRBV5-1 | CASSPGQGLVVTEAFF | TGCGCCAGCAGCCCTGGACAGGGGTTAGTTGTAACTGAAGCTTTCTTT
TRBJ1-5 | 14 | . | TRBV2 | CASGGIHSNQPQHF | TGTGCCAGCGGGGGGATCCATAGCAATCAGCCCCAGCATTTT
TRBJ1-4 | 17 | . | TRBV28 | CASSGGGPSRTNEKLFF | TGTGCCAGCAGTGGGGGGGGGCCCTCACGGACTAATGAAAAACTGTTTTTT
TRBJ2-1 | 16 | TRBD2 | TRBV4-1 | CASSPATSAPGNEQFF | TGCGCCAGCAGCCCGGCCACTAGCGCCCCGGGGAATGAGCAGTTCTTC
TRBJ2-3 | 13 | . | TRBV19 | CASTPGGGDTQYF | TGTGCCAGTACCCCCGGGGGAGGAGATACGCAGTATTTT
TRBJ2-1 | 11 | . | TRBV28 | CASDSDYEQFF | TGTGCCAGCGATAGCGACTATGAGCAGTTCTTC
TRBJ2-1 | 14 | TRBD1 | TRBV4-1 | CASSQDFRQGEQFF | TGCGCCAGCAGCCAAGATTTCCGACAGGGTGAGCAGTTCTTC
TRBJ1-1 | 13 | . | TRBV7-3 | CASSWRDGREAFF | TGTGCCAGCAGCTGGCGGGATGGACGTGAAGCTTTCTTT